This T cell receptor (beta chain) was recorded in a study of cytomegalovirus exposure and HLA in healthy donors. On the study more broadly: Approximately 190 million T cells yielded about 120 million unique TCR beta sequences, as an earlier analysis found.

Notes on the study in general: No immune exposure information besides CMV serostatus was available. In vitro work confirmed that three CMV-associated chains recognize CMV antigens.

60 Vbeta and 13 Jbeta primers were used in PCR. TCRdb's table, derived via immunoSEQ multiplex PCR, lists solely in-frame clones and lacks some. Counted here are about 180,000 clones, 84% occurring once; the ten biggest clones make up approximately 1.2%. The germline V gene encodes CDR1 SQVTM and CDR2 ANQGSEA. The trim removed 7 bases at V and 3 bases at J, leaving 8 bases unmatched. CDR3 size: 13 residues. Concerning this clone itself: Its antigen is unidentified.

Material: PBMCs. The chain links TRBV29-1 to TRBJ2-7, with 8 bases that match TRBD1. This receptor was obtained from a girl under 10 years old in good health and CMV-seropositive. This chain's CDR3 is CSAKGTGFYEQYF. CDR3 nucleotide sequence: TGCAGCGCAAAAGGGACAGGCTTCTACGAGCAGTACTTC.